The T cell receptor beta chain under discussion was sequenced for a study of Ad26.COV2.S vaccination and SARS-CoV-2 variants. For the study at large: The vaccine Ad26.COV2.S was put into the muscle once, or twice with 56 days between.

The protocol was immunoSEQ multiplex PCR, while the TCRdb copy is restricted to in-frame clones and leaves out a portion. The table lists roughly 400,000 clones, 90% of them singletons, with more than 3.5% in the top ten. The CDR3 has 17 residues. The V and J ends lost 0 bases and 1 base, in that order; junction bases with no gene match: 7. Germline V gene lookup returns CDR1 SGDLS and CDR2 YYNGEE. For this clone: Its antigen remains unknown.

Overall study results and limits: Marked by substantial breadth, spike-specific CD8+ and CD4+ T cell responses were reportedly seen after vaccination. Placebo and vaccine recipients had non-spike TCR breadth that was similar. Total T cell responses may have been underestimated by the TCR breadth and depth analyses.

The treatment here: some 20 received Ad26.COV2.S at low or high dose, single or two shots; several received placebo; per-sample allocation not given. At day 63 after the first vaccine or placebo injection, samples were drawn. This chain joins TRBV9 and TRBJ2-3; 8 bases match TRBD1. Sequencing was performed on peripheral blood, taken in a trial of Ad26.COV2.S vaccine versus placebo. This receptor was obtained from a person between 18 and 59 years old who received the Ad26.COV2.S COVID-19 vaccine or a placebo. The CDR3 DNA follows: TGTGCCAGCAGCGTAGAACTGACAGGGGACGGCACAGATACGCAGTATTTT. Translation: CASSVELTGDGTDTQYF.